Described below is a single TCR beta chain sequence and its context. The antigen this receptor binds is unknown. The sample holds no much larger clone one base away, and base qualities are not on file. PBMCs were isolated by Ficoll-Paque density gradient centrifugation. The sample belongs to a study of T-cell memory formation after mild COVID-19 (dated by TCRdb to the early 2020s). In terms of the full investigation: TCR sequence clusters from the two donors were largely donor specific. T-cell clones expanding and contracting after mild COVID-19 in a couple of donors were tracked by longitudinal TCRalpha and TCRbeta repertoire sequencing. The cohort was made up of two young adult volunteers, one female and one male, who were previously healthy.

The run used an Illumina NovaSeq 6000. cDNA libraries for TCRalpha and TCRbeta were prepared by 5'RACE using constant-segment primers, with sample barcodes and unique molecular identifiers added. Trizol reagent was used to extract RNA from every sample. Amplification of the libraries took two PCR steps, and the second step added a second sample barcode plus Illumina TruSeq adapters. The libraries were sequenced on an Illumina NovaSeq using 2 x 150 bp paired-end reads. Per the original workflow: With migec v1.2.7, reads were demultiplexed and then collapsed into UMI-guided consensus sequences. Using mixcr v2.1.11, UMI consensuses were aligned to TRA and TRB V and J templates and then assembled into clonotypes. A clonotype was counted as expanded or contracted only if both edgeR and NoisET called the change significant, with noise models trained on biological replicates. For edgeR calls, the cutoffs were a false discovery rate-adjusted p below 0.01 and a log2 fold-change threshold of 1. As an exploratory analysis of dynamics, max-normalized trajectories of the 1000 most abundant clonotypes were examined by PCA with hierarchical clustering. Separately sequenced CD4+ and CD8+ repertoires were used to assign the CD4 or CD8 phenotype of responding clones. TCRdb applied fastp at Q25 and MiXCR to the public reads, then kept only in-frame beta chains. Every distinct CDR3 protein forms one entry, paired with its most common genes and DNA. The V and J calls, along with clone size, are taken from TCRdb and not from the paper's own processing. The sample yields about 140,000 distinct CDR3 sequences; about 5.7% were counted once. The top ten hold roughly 1.9% of the sample.

What the study reported, not specific to this receptor: The second-wave clones that peaked on day 37 were not confirmed to be SARS-CoV-2 specific. Only a couple of mild cases were covered in the study, and larger cohorts including severe cases with pre-infection samples were considered necessary. Some responding clones were found in pre-infection memory, which suggests that pre-existing cross-reactive memory T cells took part in the SARS-CoV-2 response. Clones contracting from day 15 to 85 had balanced CD4/CD8 phenotypes, while a second wave expanding from day 15 to 37 was biased towards CD4+. Contracting CD4+ clones appeared mostly in the CM and EM memory subsets, whereas CD8+ clones were enriched in EMRA.

V is pared back by 7 bases and J by 1 base, with 13 bases lying between the germline termini. The germline V gene sets CDR1 to SGHAT and CDR2 to FQNNGV. Reading from cysteine to phenylalanine, the CDR3 counts 14 amino acids. CDR3 DNA is the only sequence kept; it has 42 bases, read in frame from the first base. The V and J segments used are TRBV11-2 and TRBJ1-1; a tentative D match to TRBD1 spans 5 bases. This clonotype was obtained from an adult woman who had mild COVID-19 (a few samples of this study predate the infection). The sample titles of this study are shuffled in the database, so cell type and time point are left out; the donor was told from shared clones. Source material: PBMCs or a T cell subset sorted from them (not recorded which). In nucleotides, the sequence is TGTGCCAGCACCTTGAGGGGAACGAACACTGAAGCTTTCTTT. This encodes CASTLRGTNTEAFF.